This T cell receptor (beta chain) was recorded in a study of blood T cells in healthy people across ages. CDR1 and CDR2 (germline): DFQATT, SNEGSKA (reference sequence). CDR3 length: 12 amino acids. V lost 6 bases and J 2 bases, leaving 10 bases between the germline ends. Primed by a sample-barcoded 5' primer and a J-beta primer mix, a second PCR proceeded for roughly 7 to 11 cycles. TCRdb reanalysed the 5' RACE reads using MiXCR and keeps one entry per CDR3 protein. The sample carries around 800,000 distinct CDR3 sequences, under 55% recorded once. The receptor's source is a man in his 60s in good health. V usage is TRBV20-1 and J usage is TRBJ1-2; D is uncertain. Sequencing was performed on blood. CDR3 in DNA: TGCAGTGCGCGACCGTTGAACTATGGCTACACCTTC. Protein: CSARPLNYGYTF.